The 6 T cell receptor beta chains listed next were all sequenced from one sample in a study of tumor-infiltrating lymphocytes in primary liver carcinoma. Germline DNA was also extracted, and blood RNA derived from unsorted whole blood. cDNA specific to TCR beta was made from 500 ng of total RNA, with a constant-region primer employed for priming. Three nested multiplex PCR rounds, a slightly modified ARM-PCR method, built the TCR beta libraries. Researchers ran the first two PCR rounds for approximately 10 cycles each with TRBV1-TRBV30 forward primers and a C-beta reverse primer. MiXCR, applied by TCRdb to the multiplex PCR reads, yields one record per CDR3 protein. The sample holds approximately 320,000 distinct CDR3 sequences; 50% to 60% are singletons and the top ten take 15% to 20%. Sequenced material: peripheral blood. Receptors were obtained from a woman aged 25 to 45 with primary liver carcinoma and hepatitis B virus infection.

The V and J genes are TRBV12-3 or TRBV12-4 and TRBJ1-5, with D perhaps TRBD1 (5 bases). The length of the CDR3 is 14 residues. V lost 5 bases and J 1 base, leaving 9 bases between the germline ends. For the CDR3, the DNA is TGTGCCAGCAGTCCTCAGGGAAGCAATCAGCCCCAGCATTTT. Residues: CASSPQGSNQPQHF.

With regard to this clonotype: A read error is possible here, since a much larger clone lies one base away. The chain uses TRBV12-3 or TRBV12-4 and TRBJ2-1; D is undetermined. The CDR3 loop spans 15 amino acids. The CDR3 DNA follows: TGTGCCGGCAGTTTGATTTCTTCCTCCTACAATGAGCAGTTCTTC. It translates to CAGSLISSSYNEQFF.

This clonotype was counted between two and nine times. V usage is TRBV12-3 or TRBV12-4 and J usage is TRBJ2-1, with D perhaps matching TRBD1 or TRBD2 (5 bases each). V was pared by 4 bases and J by 9 bases, with 19 bases between. This CDR3 spans 15 amino acids. DNA for the CDR3: TGTGCCAGCAGTTGGAGAGGGGCCTATCATAGTGAGCAGTTCTTC. Amino acid sequence: CASSWRGAYHSEQFF.

This clonotype was observed many times. This rearrangement joins TRBV11-2 to TRBJ2-7; TRBD1 agrees at 8 bases. J gave up 5 bases and V 3 bases, and 9 bases lay outside the gene matches. In germline, CDR1 is SGHAT, CDR2 FQNNGV. The CDR3 runs to 15 residues. The CDR3 DNA reads as TGTGCCAGCAGCTTTAATACAGGGGGATTCGACGAGCAGTACTTC. The encoded protein is CASSFNTGGFDEQYF.

This clonotype was seen a handful of times. The chain recombines TRBV4-3 with TRBJ2-1; possibly TRBD1 or TRBD2 for D (6 bases each). Trimming pared 0 bases from V and 6 bases from J, leaving 21 bases between. This CDR3 spans 18 amino acids. Germline lookup yields CDR1 LGHNA and CDR2 YSLEER. The CDR3 here is CASSQDLGGAGLSNEQFF. CDR3 DNA: TGCGCCAGCAGCCAAGATTTGGGGGGCGCGGGGCTATCCAATGAGCAGTTCTTC.

Comments on this clonotype: A much larger clone sits a single nucleotide away, making a read error possible. V gene TRBV6-2 or TRBV6-3 combines with J gene TRBJ1-4; maybe TRBD1 (6 bases). This CDR3 comprises 17 residues. The V gene's germline CDR1 is MNHEY and CDR2 SVGEGT. The CDR3 DNA reads as TGTGCCAGCAATTACTCATCCCCAGGGGCGAGGAATGAAAAACTGTTTTTT. Encoded protein: CASNYSSPGARNEKLFF.